The next 16 T cell receptor beta chains were all read from a single sample in a study of shared clonotypes between healthy human individuals (dated by TCRdb to the early 2020s). The library was produced with the immunoSEQ multiplex PCR assay. The table comes from immuneACCESS by way of TCRdb, which keeps in-frame sequences with V and J called. Part of the clones is missing from these tables; in studies checked, under half for an unresolved V gene and the rest for unknown reasons. Within this sample are around 2,000,000 clones, with 85% to 95% of them counted one time only. The leading ten clones occupy more than 0.1% of the sample. The material sequenced was naive CD4+ T cells sorted from blood. The cell subset or site label on this specimen signifies: CD45RA+ positively selected. Every receptor here comes from a man between 18 and 35 years old in good health.

CDR3 in amino acids: CAISRGSGSHEQYF. The CDR3 region has the DNA TGTGCCATCTCCCGGGGTAGCGGGAGCCACGAGCAGTACTTC. This chain joins TRBV6-6 and TRBJ2-7; 9 bases map to TRBD2. The germline V gene has CDR1 MNHNY and CDR2 SVGAGI (reference sequence). This CDR3 has 14 amino acids. J lost 5 bases, V lost 10 bases, and 12 bases had no gene match.

V usage is TRBV7-9 and J usage is TRBJ2-7; 7 bases align to TRBD1. The CDR3 is 15 residues long. Germline lookup yields CDR1 SEHNR and CDR2 FQNEAQ (reference sequence). Losses at the gene ends were 5 bases for V and 2 bases for J; bases not matched to a gene: 9. The CDR3 reads CASSPGRDRPYEQYF. The CDR3 coding sequence is TGTGCCAGCAGCCCTGGTCGGGACAGACCCTACGAGCAGTACTTC.

The gene calls are TRBV9 and TRBJ1-6, with TRBD1 matching over 8 bases. After removal of 1 base from V and 7 bases from J, the junction contained 10 bases not matched to a gene. The CDR3 extends over 17 amino acids. Germline CDR1 reads SGDLS; CDR2 reads YYNGEE. This CDR3 reads CASSVSPGGQVNSPLHF. The CDR3 DNA follows: TGTGCCAGCAGCGTATCCCCAGGGGGACAGGTCAATTCACCCCTCCACTTT.

In its sample, this clone was seen once. CDR3 loop: CASSQTSFEQFF. Written as DNA, the CDR3 is TGTGCCAGCAGTCAAACTAGTTTTGAGCAGTTCTTC. The chain carries TRBV6-5 and TRBJ2-1; perhaps TRBD2 as D (5 bases). Trimming pared 5 bases from V and 9 bases from J, leaving 11 bases between. Germline V gene sequence: CDR1 MNHEY, CDR2 SVGAGI. The CDR3 runs 12 residues.

As to this clone: Other DNA sequences in this specimen translate into the identical CDR3. The J gene is TRBJ2-3, the V gene TRBV6-5; 8 bases are a match to TRBD2. Germline assignment: CDR1 MNHEY and CDR2 SVGAGI. The CDR3 is 15 amino acids. With 2 bases clipped from V and 3 bases from J, the junction kept 4 bases outside the gene matches. The CDR3, as DNA: TGTGCCAGCAGTTACAGCGGGAGCGGAACAGATACGCAGTATTTT. Its translation is CASSYSGSGTDTQYF.

This chain links TRBV19 with TRBJ2-7; D is possibly TRBD2 (6 bases). The CDR3 runs 13 residues. V dropped 6 bases and J dropped 3 bases, with 12 bases sitting between them. Per the germline V gene, CDR1 is LNHDA and CDR2 is SQIVND (reference sequence). The CDR3 sequence is CASSRELNYEQYF. The CDR3 bases are TGTGCCAGTAGCCGGGAGCTAAACTACGAGCAGTACTTC.

This chain connects TRBV5-1 to TRBJ2-7; D remains ambiguous. Germline CDR1 is SGHRS and CDR2 is YFSETQ. CDR3 length: 12 residues. V was shortened by 3 bases and J by 5 bases, with 9 bases between the two germline ends. The CDR3 DNA is TGCGCCAGCAGCTGGCAGAACCACGAGCAGTACTTC. It yields the protein CASSWQNHEQYF.

The rearrangement links TRBV18 to TRBJ2-5, with D possibly being TRBD1 (6 bases). V gave up 5 bases and J gave up 7 bases, with 17 bases separating them. CDR1 KGHSH and CDR2 LQKENI come from the germline V gene. There are 14 residues in the CDR3. The CDR3 nucleotides read TGTGCCAGCTCAGCTGGAGACAGGTCGGGGACCCAGTACTTC. This encodes CASSAGDRSGTQYF.

This clone has only one observation. The chain links TRBV5-6 to TRBJ2-4, with 13 bases identical to TRBD2. CDR1 is SGHDT, CDR2 YYEEEE, per germline. This CDR3 spans 15 amino acids. Trimming at V came to 2 bases and at J to 5 bases, leaving 1 base not matched to a gene. CDR3 coding DNA: TGTGCCAGCAGCTTTGGACTAGCGGGAGAAAACATTCAGTACTTC. This sequence encodes CASSFGLAGENIQYF.

The CDR3 region is CASSAQGPGRLFF. The CDR3 region has the DNA TGTGCCAGCAGTGCCCAGGGCCCCGGGCGACTGTTTTTT. The chain links TRBV6-1 to TRBJ1-4, with D possibly TRBD1 on 5 matching bases. V shed 4 bases and J shed 13 bases, with 16 bases lying between them. Germline V gene data show CDR1 as MNHNS and CDR2 as SASEGT. The CDR3 length is 13 residues.

This clone was counted once. The J gene is TRBJ1-6, the V gene TRBV27, with TRBD1 identical over 7 bases. There are 15 residues in the CDR3. After removal of 6 bases from V and 5 bases from J, the junction contained 7 bases not matched to a gene. Germline-derived CDR1 and CDR2 are MNHEY and SMNVEV (reference sequence). The CDR3 spells CASRIWGQNNSPLHF. CDR3 coding DNA: TGTGCCAGCAGGATTTGGGGACAGAATAATTCACCCCTCCACTTT.

The chain recombines TRBV12-2 with TRBJ1-1. TRBV12-2 is marked as a pseudogene. The CDR3 has 16 amino acids. The CDR3 sequence: CASRNSGTEKYTEAFF. CDR3 nucleotides: TGTGCAAGTCGCAACTCCGGGACCGAGAAGTACACTGAAGCTTTCTTT.

The chain recombines TRBV19 with TRBJ1-4, with a tentative D call TRBD1 (5 bases). Trimming pared 3 bases from V and 8 bases from J, leaving 10 bases between. Germline assignment: CDR1 LNHDA and CDR2 SQIVND (reference sequence). CDR3 length equals 13 residues. Here the CDR3 reads CASSMGEGEKLFF. The CDR3 nucleotides read TGTGCCAGTAGTATGGGGGAAGGCGAAAAACTGTTTTTT.

This chain links TRBV6-5 with TRBJ1-1, with unresolved D. V lost 0 bases and J 0 bases, leaving 8 bases between the germline ends. Germline CDR1 reads MNHEY; CDR2 reads SVGAGI. The CDR3 consists of 15 residues. The CDR3 region is CASSYSGYMNTEAFF. CDR3 in DNA: TGTGCCAGCAGTTACTCGGGTTACATGAACACTGAAGCTTTCTTT.

In the case of this clone: A junction boundary mismatches the germline segment, possibly from a read error. For the CDR3, the DNA is TGTGCTAGCAGCGGCCTGACTACCGGGGAGCTGTTTTTT. It encodes CASSGLTTGELFF. The gene calls are TRBV7-7 and TRBJ2-2; TRBD2 might be the D (5 bases). The CDR3 consists of 13 residues. Germline lookup yields CDR1 SSHAT and CDR2 FNYEAQ (reference sequence).

The chain couples TRBV6-5 to TRBJ1-6; maybe TRBD1 (6 bases). V was trimmed by 6 bases and J by 7 bases, leaving 16 bases between them. CDR3 length equals 15 residues. Per the germline V gene, CDR1 is MNHEY and CDR2 is SVGAGI. The CDR3 sequence: CASSSGGQGNSPLHF. CDR3 nucleotides: TGTGCCAGCAGCTCCGGGGGGCAGGGAAATTCACCCCTCCACTTT.